This T cell receptor (beta chain) was observed in a study of blood T cell repertoires in COVID-19. Profiling relied on immunoSEQ multiplex PCR, and the TCRdb table lists in-frame clones only, not all of them. The data show about 140,000 clones, 84% seen once. Germline V gene data show CDR1 as MGHRA and CDR2 as YSYEKL. There are 17 residues in the CDR3. V gave up 0 bases and J gave up 4 bases; unmatched junction bases: 7. Source material: peripheral blood. The V gene is TRBV4-1, the J gene TRBJ2-3; the match to TRBD2 covers 10 bases. The receptor comes from an older woman with acute or convalescent COVID-19. The CDR3 region is CASSQEYLSGRSDTQYF. CDR3 DNA sequence: TGCGCCAGCAGCCAAGAGTATCTTAGCGGGAGGTCAGATACGCAGTATTTT.